The text below deals with one T cell receptor (beta chain). The sample comes from a study of T-cell reconstitution after alpha-beta-depleted transplantation in children. Per germline, CDR1 SGHTA and CDR2 FQGTGA. This CDR3 contains 16 residues. V lost 1 base, J lost 6 bases, and 17 bases lay in between. Unique molecular identifiers were incorporated during preparation of the TCRbeta library. TCRdb redid the calling of the PCR reads with MiXCR, one entry per CDR3 protein. This repertoire shows hundreds of thousands of distinct CDR3 sequences, around 15% found once; its top ten account for approximately 38%.

The material was PBMCs, mostly from graft donor cells, obtained 360 days after TCRalphabeta/CD19-depleted stem cell transplant. The rearrangement joins TRBV7-3 to TRBJ2-3; the D gene could be TRBD1 or TRBD2 (5 bases each). This clonotype was obtained from a male patient between 2 and 15 years old who had a stem cell transplant for acute lymphoblastic leukemia, so the T cells may come from the graft donor. This chain's CDR3 is CASSLNGATVRDTQYF. CDR3 DNA sequence: TGTGCCAGCAGCTTAAACGGGGCGACGGTGAGGGATACGCAGTATTTT.